This T cell receptor beta chain was captured in a study of long-term antiretroviral therapy in people with HIV. immunoSEQ v3.0 was run at survey level. The assay was immunoSEQ multiplex PCR, and TCRdb's table has in-frame clones only and misses some. Of 25,000 or so clones in the sample, more than 85% are singletons; the top ten hold 10% to 13%. The germline V gene encodes CDR1 MNHNS and CDR2 SASEGT. The CDR3 spans 12 residues. V lost 8 bases and J 0 bases, leaving 7 bases between the germline ends. This TCR was recovered from a man in his forties with HIV. The chain has TRBV6-1 and TRBJ1-1; D gene uncertain. The specimen comprised unsorted PBMCs, sampled 6.2 years after starting antiretroviral therapy. CDR3 residues: CASAVLNTEAFF. The CDR3 DNA reads TGTGCCAGCGCAGTGCTGAACACTGAAGCTTTCTTT.